This T cell receptor beta chain stems from a study of T cells in localized non-small cell lung cancer. CDR3 length equals 15 residues. Germline assignment: CDR1 SGHDT and CDR2 YYEEEE. V lost 2 bases to trimming and J lost 3 bases, with 14 bases between them. Clones were read by immunoSEQ multiplex PCR, and TCRdb kept only the in-frame ones, dropping some. Of 40,000 to 60,000 clones listed, about 87% are singletons. The source of this sequence is a female donor with stage II lung adenocarcinoma. This chain links TRBV5-6 with TRBJ1-1, with D unresolved. This specimen consisted of PBMCs, obtained before any cancer treatment. Here the CDR3 reads CASSLDWGADTEAFF. The CDR3 region has the DNA TGTGCCAGCAGCTTAGATTGGGGTGCGGACACTGAAGCTTTCTTT.